This TCR beta chain was captured in a study of T cell responses to AZD1222 COVID-19 vaccine. This clone was detected only a few times. Its specificity is not known. The study's findings and limits: Donors were largely white British and mainly female; clonal diversity was possibly underestimated. Just a handful of people given AZD1222 tested seropositive at baseline. Repertoires were collected only later (after the peak T cell response had occurred). Within unmutated variant regions lay the reported targets of nearly half of spike-specific TCRs.

Libraries were prepared by immunoSEQ multiplex PCR; TCRdb keeps only in-frame clonotypes and omits some of them. The repertoire holds some 72,000 clones, about 90% seen once, with roughly 7% in the top ten. This sequence was found in an adult in good health. The source was peripheral blood, collected on day 0 of MenACWY control vaccination.

The CDR3 sequence: CASSPLMGPAAMYNEKLFF. CDR3 nucleotide sequence: TGTGCCAGTAGTCCCTTAATGGGTCCAGCCGCAATGTATAATGAAAAACTGTTTTTT. The chain recombines TRBV19 with TRBJ1-4; D unclear. Trimming shortened V by 5 bases and J by 4 bases, and 26 bases separated the two germline ends. Germline V gene sequence: CDR1 LNHDA, CDR2 SQIVND (reference sequence). CDR3 size: 19 residues.